This T cell receptor beta chain derives from a study of shared clonotypes between healthy human individuals. After removal of 7 bases from V and 1 base from J, the junction contained 16 bases not matched to a gene. Germline-derived CDR1 and CDR2 are GTSNPN and SVGIG (reference sequence). This CDR3 region has 16 residues. Profiled with immunoSEQ multiplex PCR; TCRdb holds only in-frame clones, not every one. The table has around 2.5 million clones, over 85% seen once. This sequence originates from a man between 18 and 35 years old in good health. Some clones in this sample may be carry-over from other donors' samples. V gene TRBV30 combines with J gene TRBJ2-7; TRBD1 agrees at 7 bases. Sequenced material: naive CD4+ T cells from PBMCs. Specified subset: CD45RA+ positively selected. CDR3 protein: CAFAPQGKGISYEQYF. CDR3 bases: TGTGCCTTCGCACCACAGGGGAAAGGTATATCCTACGAGCAGTACTTC.